The rows below give T cell receptor beta chains drawn from one sample of a study of control samples from healthy donors and cancer patients. TCRdb's copy holds only in-frame clones and misses some; the assay was immunoSEQ multiplex PCR. The data show about 83,000 clones, 91% seen once. The sample taken for sequencing was blood. The receptors shown here come from a man between 50 and 59 years old in good health. Both conserved end residues are part of each CDR3. A D gene is named only where the DNA matches it firmly. Only some rows state a clone size, as once, few, many or a class for expanded clones.

V gene	D gene	CDR3 length	J gene	clone size	CDR3 protein	CDR3 DNA
TRBV5-6	NA	12	TRBJ2-3	NA	CASMKQGDTQYF	TGTGCCAGCATGAAGCAGGGAGATACGCAGTATTTT
TRBV2	NA	14	TRBJ1-1	NA	CASSENGSRDRAFF	TGTGCCAGCAGTGAGAACGGCTCCCGGGATCGAGCTTTCTTT
TRBV30	NA	12	TRBJ2-5	NA	CAWSVLRGTQYF	TGTGCCTGGAGTGTACTTCGAGGGACCCAGTACTTC
TRBV6-5	TRBD1	15	TRBJ1-3	few	CASSYGDSSGNTIYF	TGTGCCAGCAGTTACGGGGACAGCTCTGGAAACACCATATATTTT
TRBV10-2	NA	13	TRBJ1-1	NA	CASRKTRQELEVF	TGCGCCAGCAGGAAGACAAGACAGGAGCTTGAGGTCTTT
TRBV10-2	NA	14	TRBJ1-4	NA	CASRRGGEGEKLFF	TGCGCCAGCAGGAGGGGGGGCGAGGGTGAAAAACTGTTTTTT
TRBV5-1	NA	14	TRBJ1-1	NA	CASSPTAGNTEAFF	TGCGCCAGCAGCCCCACGGCCGGCAACACTGAAGCTTTCTTT
TRBV10-1	NA	14	TRBJ2-3	NA	CASSPGHSMNTQYF	TGCGCCAGCAGTCCGGGACACAGCATGAATACGCAGTATTTT
TRBV12-3/TRBV12-4	NA	13	TRBJ1-2	NA	CASTPDRYYGYTF	TGTGCCAGCACCCCGGACAGATACTATGGCTACACCTTC
TRBV12-3/TRBV12-4	TRBD1	12	TRBJ1-1	NA	CASRGTGTEAFF	TGTGCCAGCAGAGGGACAGGGACTGAAGCTTTCTTT
TRBV29-1	NA	13	TRBJ2-5	NA	CSVFAFGSETQYF	TGCAGCGTTTTCGCCTTTGGGTCAGAGACCCAGTACTTC
TRBV9	NA	11	TRBJ2-1	NA	CASSVGDEQFF	TGTGCCAGCAGCGTCGGTGATGAGCAGTTCTTC
TRBV19	TRBD2	15	TRBJ2-5	NA	CASSISAGGLETQYF	TGTGCCAGTAGTATCAGTGCGGGGGGCCTCGAGACCCAGTACTTC
TRBV9	NA	15	TRBJ1-4	once	CASSPSGYVNEKLFF	TGTGCCAGCAGCCCCTCAGGGTACGTCAATGAAAAACTGTTTTTT
TRBV3-1/TRBV3-2	NA	16	TRBJ2-6	NA	CASSQGLSSGANVLTF	TGTGCCAGCAGCCAAGGCCTGTCCTCTGGGGCCAACGTCCTGACTTTC
TRBV9	NA	15	TRBJ2-1	NA	CASSAGASNNHEQFF	TGTGCCAGCAGCGCCGGGGCCTCTAATAATCATGAGCAGTTCTTC
TRBV29-1	TRBD2	15	TRBJ2-1	NA	CSVARTSSNHNEQFF	TGCAGCGTTGCCCGGACTAGCTCGAACCACAATGAGCAGTTCTTC
TRBV9	TRBD1	15	TRBJ1-5	NA	CASSVGQGVDQPQHF	TGTGCCAGCAGCGTGGGACAGGGTGTCGATCAGCCCCAGCATTTT
TRBV24-1	NA	15	TRBJ2-5	NA	CATSASRTVQETQYF	TGTGCCACCAGTGCGTCCCGGACGGTCCAAGAGACCCAGTACTTC
TRBV30	NA	15	TRBJ1-1	once	CAWSSPPGRNTEAFF	TGTGCCTGGAGTTCTCCACCAGGGAGAAACACTGAAGCTTTCTTT
TRBV19	NA	14	TRBJ2-3	NA	CASKVRGVTDTQYF	TGTGCCAGTAAAGTGAGGGGCGTAACAGATACGCAGTATTTT
TRBV11-2	NA	12	TRBJ1-1	NA	CASSETNTEAFF	TGTGCCAGCAGTGAGACGAACACTGAAGCTTTCTTT
TRBV27	NA	17	TRBJ1-1	once	CASSPPTGGLGDTEAFF	TGTGCCAGCAGTCCTCCGACAGGAGGATTGGGGGACACTGAAGCTTTCTTT
TRBV20-1	NA	14	TRBJ1-4	NA	CSASRRDLREKLFF	TGCAGCGCTAGTAGGCGCGACCTGAGGGAAAAACTGTTTTTT
TRBV12-3/TRBV12-4	NA	13	TRBJ1-5	NA	CASSSQGNQPQHF	TGTGCCAGCAGTTCACAGGGTAATCAGCCCCAGCATTTT
TRBV6-5	NA	12	TRBJ1-4	NA	CASSPQSGELFF	TGTGCCAGCAGTCCCCAATCGGGGGAACTGTTTTTT
TRBV7-2	NA	15	TRBJ2-1	NA	CASSPGRSSYNEQFF	TGTGCCAGCAGCCCAGGAAGGAGCTCCTACAATGAGCAGTTCTTC
TRBV10-3	NA	14	TRBJ1-5	NA	CAISEADGGQPQHF	TGTGCCATCAGTGAGGCGGACGGCGGTCAGCCCCAGCATTTT
TRBV27	NA	13	TRBJ1-1	NA	CASSLGRGTEAFF	TGTGCCAGCAGTTTGGGAAGGGGCACTGAAGCTTTCTTT
TRBV14	NA	13	TRBJ1-1	once	CASSQGVRAEAFF	TGTGCCAGCAGCCAAGGGGTGAGGGCTGAAGCTTTCTTT
TRBV6-5	NA	13	TRBJ1-4	NA	CASRQAQNEKLFF	TGTGCCAGCCGACAGGCCCAAAATGAAAAACTGTTTTTT
TRBV6-6	NA	15	TRBJ1-1	NA	CASSRIQNLNTEAFF	TGTGCCAGCAGTCGTATCCAGAACTTGAACACTGAAGCTTTCTTT
TRBV24-1	TRBD2	15	TRBJ2-1	few	CATSFGLAGPNEQFF	TGTGCCACCAGTTTTGGACTAGCGGGGCCAAATGAGCAGTTCTTC
TRBV2	TRBD2	15	TRBJ2-1	NA	CASSRLAGGVNEQFF	TGTGCCAGCAGTAGACTAGCGGGGGGGGTCAATGAGCAGTTCTTC
TRBV10-3	NA	13	TRBJ1-1	NA	CAISEAENTEAFF	TGTGCCATCAGTGAGGCAGAGAACACTGAAGCTTTCTTT
TRBV18	TRBD1	15	TRBJ1-1	NA	CASSPFDRGRTEAFF	TGTGCCAGCTCACCATTCGACAGGGGCCGTACTGAAGCTTTCTTT
TRBV5-6	NA	14	TRBJ1-2	NA	CASSFGSENYGYTF	TGTGCCAGCAGCTTTGGATCGGAGAACTATGGCTACACCTTC
TRBV6-5	TRBD1	13	TRBJ1-6	NA	CASNRGLNSPLHF	TGTGCCAGCAACAGGGGGCTTAATTCACCCCTCCACTTT
TRBV6-5	NA	13	TRBJ1-2	NA	CAIEDLFRYGYTF	TGTGCCATCGAAGATTTGTTCAGATATGGCTACACCTTC
TRBV5-1	TRBD1	15	TRBJ1-1	once	CASSGRQGGSTEAFF	TGCGCCAGCAGCGGCCGACAGGGAGGGAGCACTGAAGCTTTCTTT
TRBV12-3/TRBV12-4	NA	13	TRBJ1-5	NA	CASRGLAKQPQHF	TGTGCCAGCAGAGGACTGGCCAAACAGCCCCAGCATTTT
TRBV27	NA	16	TRBJ1-1	NA	CASSASTGSLNTEAFF	TGTGCCAGCAGTGCCTCGACCGGGAGTCTGAACACTGAAGCTTTCTTT
TRBV6-5	NA	14	TRBJ2-2	NA	CASSFPSPTGELFF	TGTGCCAGCAGTTTTCCTTCCCCCACCGGGGAGCTGTTTTTT
TRBV29-1	NA	13	TRBJ1-2	NA	CSVNVGANYGYTF	TGCAGCGTCAACGTAGGTGCTAACTATGGCTACACCTTC
TRBV3-1/TRBV3-2	NA	12	TRBJ1-1	NA	CASSQGPTEAFF	TGTGCCAGCAGCCAAGGTCCCACTGAAGCTTTCTTT
TRBV7-7	TRBD1	17	TRBJ1-5	NA	CASKQGAGKYSNQPQHF	TGTGCCAGCAAGCAGGGGGCTGGAAAATATAGCAATCAGCCCCAGCATTTT
TRBV5-6	NA	11	TRBJ1-2	NA	CASRGASGYTF	TGTGCCAGCCGGGGGGCGTCTGGCTACACCTTC
TRBV6-6	TRBD1	14	TRBJ2-1	NA	CASSFVRDRGTEFF	TGTGCCAGCAGTTTCGTTCGGGACAGGGGTACTGAGTTCTTC
TRBV7-8	NA	17	TRBJ1-1	NA	CASSLNLAGLMNTEAFF	TGTGCCAGCAGCTTAAACCTCGCAGGCCTCATGAACACTGAAGCTTTCTTT
TRBV12-3/TRBV12-4	NA	11	TRBJ1-3	NA	CAISFGHTIYF	TGTGCCATTTCCTTCGGGCACACCATATATTTT
TRBV7-2	NA	14	TRBJ2-4	NA	CASSETNAKNIQYF	TGTGCCAGCAGCGAAACAAACGCCAAAAACATTCAGTACTTC
TRBV7-9	TRBD2	15	TRBJ2-3	once	CASSELAGGTDTQYF	TGTGCCAGCAGCGAGCTAGCGGGGGGCACAGATACGCAGTATTTT
TRBV19	TRBD1	13	TRBJ1-1	NA	CASSTRQGGGAFF	TGTGCCAGTAGTACGCGACAGGGCGGGGGAGCTTTCTTT